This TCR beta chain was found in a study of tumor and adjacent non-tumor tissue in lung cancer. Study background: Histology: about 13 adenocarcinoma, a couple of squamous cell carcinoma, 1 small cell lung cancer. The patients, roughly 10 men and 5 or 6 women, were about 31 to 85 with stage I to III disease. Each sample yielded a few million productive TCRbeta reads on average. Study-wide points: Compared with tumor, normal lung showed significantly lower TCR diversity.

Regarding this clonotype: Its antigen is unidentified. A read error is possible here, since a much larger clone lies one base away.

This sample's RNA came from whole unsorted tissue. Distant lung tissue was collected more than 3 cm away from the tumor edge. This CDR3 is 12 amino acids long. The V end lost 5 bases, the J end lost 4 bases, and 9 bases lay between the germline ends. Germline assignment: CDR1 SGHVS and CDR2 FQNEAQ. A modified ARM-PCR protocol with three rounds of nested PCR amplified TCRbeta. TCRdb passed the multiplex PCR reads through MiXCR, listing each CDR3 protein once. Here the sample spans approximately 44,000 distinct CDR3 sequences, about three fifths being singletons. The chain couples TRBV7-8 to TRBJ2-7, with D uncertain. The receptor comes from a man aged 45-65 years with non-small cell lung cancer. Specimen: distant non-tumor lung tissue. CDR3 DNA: TGTGCCAGCAGCGCCGCTAAGTACGAGCAGTACTTC. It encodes CASSAAKYEQYF. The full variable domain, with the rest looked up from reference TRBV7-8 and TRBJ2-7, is GAGVSQSPRYKVAKRGQDVALRCDPISGHVSLFWYQQALGQGPEFLTYFQNEAQLDKSGLPSDRFFAERPEGSVSTLKIQRTQQEDSAVYLCASSAAKYEQYFGPGTRLTVT.